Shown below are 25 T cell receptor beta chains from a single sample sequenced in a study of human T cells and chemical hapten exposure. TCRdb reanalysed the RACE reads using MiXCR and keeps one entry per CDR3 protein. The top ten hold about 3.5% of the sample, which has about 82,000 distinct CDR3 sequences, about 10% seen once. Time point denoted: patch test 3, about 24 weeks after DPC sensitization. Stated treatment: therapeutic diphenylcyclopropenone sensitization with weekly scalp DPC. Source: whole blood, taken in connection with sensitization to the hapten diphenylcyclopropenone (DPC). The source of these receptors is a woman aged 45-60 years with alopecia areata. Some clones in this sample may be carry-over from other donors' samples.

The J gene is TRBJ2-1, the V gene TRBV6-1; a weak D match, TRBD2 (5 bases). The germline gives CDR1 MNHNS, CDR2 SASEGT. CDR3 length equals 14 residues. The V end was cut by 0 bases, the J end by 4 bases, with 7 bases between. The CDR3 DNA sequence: TGTGCCAGCAGTGAAGCAACGGGATACAATGAGCAGTTCTTC. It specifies CASSEATGYNEQFF.

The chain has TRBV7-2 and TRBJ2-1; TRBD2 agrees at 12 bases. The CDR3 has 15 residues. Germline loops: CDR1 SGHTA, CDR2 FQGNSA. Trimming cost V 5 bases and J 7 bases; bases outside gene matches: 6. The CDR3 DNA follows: TGTGCCAGCAGCCGTCTAGCGGGGGGGGCAAATGAGCAGTTCTTC. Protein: CASSRLAGGANEQFF.

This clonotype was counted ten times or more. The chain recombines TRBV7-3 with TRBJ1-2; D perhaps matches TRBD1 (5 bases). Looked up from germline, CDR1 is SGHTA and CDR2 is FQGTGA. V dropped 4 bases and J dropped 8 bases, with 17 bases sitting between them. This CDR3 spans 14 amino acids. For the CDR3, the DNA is TGTGCCAGCAGCTCGACCGGGGGGACGGGAGGCTACACCTTC. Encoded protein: CASSSTGGTGGYTF.

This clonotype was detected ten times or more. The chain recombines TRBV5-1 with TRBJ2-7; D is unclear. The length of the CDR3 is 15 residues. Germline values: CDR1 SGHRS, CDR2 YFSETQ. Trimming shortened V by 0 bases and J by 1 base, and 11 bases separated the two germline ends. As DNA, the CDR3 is TGCGCCAGCAGCTTGGGGGTACCAGTTTCCTACGAGCAGTACTTC. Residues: CASSLGVPVSYEQYF. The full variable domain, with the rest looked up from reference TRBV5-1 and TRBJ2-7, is KAGVTQTPRYLIKTRGQQVTLSCSPISGHRSVSWYQQTPGQGLQFLFEYFSETQRNKGNFPGRFSGRQFSNSRSEMNVSTLELGDSALYLCASSLGVPVSYEQYFGPGTRLTVT.

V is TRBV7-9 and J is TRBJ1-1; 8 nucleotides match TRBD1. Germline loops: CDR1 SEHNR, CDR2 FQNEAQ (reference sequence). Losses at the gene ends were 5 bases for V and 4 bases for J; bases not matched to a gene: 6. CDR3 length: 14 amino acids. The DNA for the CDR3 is TGTGCCAGCAGCCTACAGGGGGTAGTCACTGAAGCTTTCTTT. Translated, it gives CASSLQGVVTEAFF.

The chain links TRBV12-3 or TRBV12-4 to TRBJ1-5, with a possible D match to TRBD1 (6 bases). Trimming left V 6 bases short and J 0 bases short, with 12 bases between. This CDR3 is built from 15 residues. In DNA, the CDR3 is TGTGCCAGCAGCAGAGGACAGTATAGCAATCAGCCCCAGCATTTT. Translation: CASSRGQYSNQPQHF.

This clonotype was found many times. CDR3: CASSLVGEGTDTQYF. The DNA of the CDR3 is TGTGCCAGCAGTTTAGTGGGGGAGGGCACAGATACGCAGTATTTT. The rearrangement joins TRBV28 to TRBJ2-3; D might be TRBD2 (6 bases). The germline V and J ends were trimmed by 2 bases and 1 base, with 10 bases remaining between them. CDR1 is MDHEN, CDR2 SYDVKM, per germline. CDR3 length equals 15 residues.

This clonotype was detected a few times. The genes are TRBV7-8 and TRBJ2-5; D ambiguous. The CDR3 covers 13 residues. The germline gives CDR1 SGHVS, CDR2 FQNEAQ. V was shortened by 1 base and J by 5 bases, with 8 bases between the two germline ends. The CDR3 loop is CASSLVLSETQYF. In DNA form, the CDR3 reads TGTGCCAGCAGCTTAGTCTTGAGTGAGACCCAGTACTTC.

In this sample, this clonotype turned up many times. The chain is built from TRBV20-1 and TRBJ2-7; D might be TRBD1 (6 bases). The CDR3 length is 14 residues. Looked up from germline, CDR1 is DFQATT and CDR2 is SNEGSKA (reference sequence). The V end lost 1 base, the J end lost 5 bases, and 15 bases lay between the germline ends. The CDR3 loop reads CSARVAQGTHEQYF. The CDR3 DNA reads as TGCAGTGCTAGAGTGGCACAGGGAACCCACGAGCAGTACTTC.

The chain's CDR3 is CASSRTIGEAFF. The CDR3 bases are TGTGCCAGCAGCCGAACGATCGGTGAAGCTTTCTTT. The genes are TRBV12-3 or TRBV12-4 and TRBJ1-1; D not resolved. V was clipped by 6 bases and J by 7 bases, with 12 bases between them. The CDR3 runs to 12 residues.

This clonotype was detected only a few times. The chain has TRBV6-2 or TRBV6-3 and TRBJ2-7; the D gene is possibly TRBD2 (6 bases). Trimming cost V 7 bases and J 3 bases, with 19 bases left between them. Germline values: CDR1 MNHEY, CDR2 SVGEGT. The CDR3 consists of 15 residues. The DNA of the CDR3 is TGTGCCAGCATCCCTGGTTGGACCGGGGGCTACGAGCAGTACTTC. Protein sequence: CASIPGWTGGYEQYF.

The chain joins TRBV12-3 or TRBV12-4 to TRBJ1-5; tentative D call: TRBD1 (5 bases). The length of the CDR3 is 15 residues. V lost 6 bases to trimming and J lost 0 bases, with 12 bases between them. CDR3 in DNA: TGTGCCAGCAGACCCACAGGCCCTAGCAATCAGCCCCAGCATTTT. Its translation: CASRPTGPSNQPQHF.

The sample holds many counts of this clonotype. For the CDR3, the DNA is TGTGCCAGCAGTGTAACCCGTGTGGGCGGGAACTCCTACAATGAGCAGTTCTTC. Translated: CASSVTRVGGNSYNEQFF. The rearrangement joins TRBV2 to TRBJ2-1, with D possibly TRBD2 on 6 matching bases. Trimming pared 4 bases from V and 0 bases from J, leaving 19 bases between. Per germline, CDR1 SNHLY and CDR2 FYNNEI. There are 18 residues in the CDR3.

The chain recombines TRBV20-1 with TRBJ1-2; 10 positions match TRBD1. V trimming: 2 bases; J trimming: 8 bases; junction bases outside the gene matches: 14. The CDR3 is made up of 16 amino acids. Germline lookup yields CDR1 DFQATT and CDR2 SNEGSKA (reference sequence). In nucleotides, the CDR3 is TGCAGTGCTAGACCCCTCTCCGGCGAGGACAGGGGGGGCTACACCTTC. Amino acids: CSARPLSGEDRGGYTF.

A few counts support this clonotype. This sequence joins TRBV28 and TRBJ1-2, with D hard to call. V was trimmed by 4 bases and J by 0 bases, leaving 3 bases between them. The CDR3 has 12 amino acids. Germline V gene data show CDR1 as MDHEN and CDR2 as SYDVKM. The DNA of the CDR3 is TGTGCCAGCAGTTGGGCTAACTATGGCTACACCTTC. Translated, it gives CASSWANYGYTF.

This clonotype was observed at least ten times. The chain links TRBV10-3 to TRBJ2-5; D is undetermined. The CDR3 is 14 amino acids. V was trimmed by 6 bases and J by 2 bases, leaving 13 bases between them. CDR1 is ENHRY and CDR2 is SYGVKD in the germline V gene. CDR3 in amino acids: CAIRPGSVQETQYF. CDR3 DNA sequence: TGTGCCATCAGGCCTGGCAGTGTTCAAGAGACCCAGTACTTC.

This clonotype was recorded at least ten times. CDR3 nucleotides: TGTGCCAGCAGCCCATACGCAAACAGGGGCGGCTACACCTTC. The encoded protein is CASSPYANRGGYTF. The chain is built from TRBV7-3 and TRBJ1-2, with TRBD1 matching over 7 bases. The CDR3 runs to 14 residues. V lost 5 bases, J lost 8 bases, and 11 bases stayed unmatched. Germline V lookup: CDR1 SGHTA, CDR2 FQGTGA. Looking up the rest from reference TRBV7-3 and TRBJ1-2 gives the full variable domain: GAGVSQTPSNKVTEKGKYVELRCDPISGHTALYWYRQSLGQGPEFLIYFQGTGAADDSGLPNDRFFAVRPEGSVSTLKIQRTERGDSAVYLCASSPYANRGGYTFGSGTRLTVV.

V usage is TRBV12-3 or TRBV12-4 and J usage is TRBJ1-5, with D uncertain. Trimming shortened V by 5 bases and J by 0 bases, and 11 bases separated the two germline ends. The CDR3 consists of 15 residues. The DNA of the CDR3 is TGTGCCAGCAGTGTAGACGGTTATAGCAATCAGCCCCAGCATTTT. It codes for CASSVDGYSNQPQHF.

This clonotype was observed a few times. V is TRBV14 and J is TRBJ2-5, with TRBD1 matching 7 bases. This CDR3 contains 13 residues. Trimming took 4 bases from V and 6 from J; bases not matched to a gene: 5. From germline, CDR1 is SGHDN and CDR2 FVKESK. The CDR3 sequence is CASSPDRVQTQYF. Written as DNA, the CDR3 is TGTGCCAGCAGCCCAGACAGGGTTCAGACCCAGTACTTC.

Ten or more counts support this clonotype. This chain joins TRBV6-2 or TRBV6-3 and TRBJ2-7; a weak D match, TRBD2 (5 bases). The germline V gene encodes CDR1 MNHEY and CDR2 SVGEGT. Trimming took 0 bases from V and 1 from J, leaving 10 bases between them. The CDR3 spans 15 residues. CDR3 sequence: CASSYSRAVSYEQYF. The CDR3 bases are TGTGCCAGCAGTTACTCGAGGGCAGTTTCCTACGAGCAGTACTTC.

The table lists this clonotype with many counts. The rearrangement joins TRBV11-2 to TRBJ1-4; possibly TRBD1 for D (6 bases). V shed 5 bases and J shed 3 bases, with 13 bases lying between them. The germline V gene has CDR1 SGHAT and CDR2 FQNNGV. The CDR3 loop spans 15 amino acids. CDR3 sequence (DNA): TGTGCCAGCAGCCCCGGGACAAGGGCTAATGAAAAACTGTTTTTT. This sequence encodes CASSPGTRANEKLFF.

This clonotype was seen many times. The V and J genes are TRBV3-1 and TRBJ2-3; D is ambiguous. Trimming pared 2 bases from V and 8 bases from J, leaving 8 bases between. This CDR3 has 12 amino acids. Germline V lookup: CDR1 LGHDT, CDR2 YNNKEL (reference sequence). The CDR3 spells CASSQMTGTQYF. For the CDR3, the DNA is TGTGCCAGCAGCCAAATGACGGGTACGCAGTATTTT.

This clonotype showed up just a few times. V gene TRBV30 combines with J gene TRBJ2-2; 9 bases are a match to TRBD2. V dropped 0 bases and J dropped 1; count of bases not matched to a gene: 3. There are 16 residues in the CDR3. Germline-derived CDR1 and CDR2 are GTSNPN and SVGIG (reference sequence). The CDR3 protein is CAWSVLSGRNTGELFF. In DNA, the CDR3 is TGTGCCTGGAGTGTACTTAGCGGGAGGAACACCGGGGAGCTGTTTTTT.

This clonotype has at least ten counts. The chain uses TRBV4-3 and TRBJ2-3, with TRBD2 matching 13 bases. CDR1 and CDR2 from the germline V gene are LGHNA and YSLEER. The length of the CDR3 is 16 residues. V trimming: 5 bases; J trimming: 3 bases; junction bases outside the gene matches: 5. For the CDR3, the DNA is TGCGCCAGCAGCTTACTAGCGGGAGGGAGGACAGATACGCAGTATTTT. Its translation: CASSLLAGGRTDTQYF.

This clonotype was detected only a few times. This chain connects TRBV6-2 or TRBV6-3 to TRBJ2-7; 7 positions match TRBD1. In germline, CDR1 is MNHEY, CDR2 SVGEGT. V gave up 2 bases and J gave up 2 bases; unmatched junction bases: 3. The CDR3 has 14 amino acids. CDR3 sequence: CASSYDRAAYEQYF. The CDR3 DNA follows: TGTGCCAGCAGTTACGACAGGGCCGCCTACGAGCAGTACTTC.